The present TCR beta chain was sequenced within a study of T cells in Graves' hyperthyroidism and ophthalmopathy. RNA transcripts provided the source from which TCR beta CDR3 regions were amplified. The HTBI primer set drove a first-round RT-PCR of the TCR CDR3. Each CDR3 protein is one row after TCRdb ran MiXCR on the multiplex PCR reads. The data show fewer than 650,000 distinct CDR3 sequences, roughly 14% seen once. With respect to this clonotype: It may be a read error: a sequence one base away is much more abundant.

The germline V gene encodes CDR1 SGHTA and CDR2 FQGNSA. Trimming cost V 5 bases and J 5 bases; bases outside gene matches: 11. The CDR3 runs to 15 residues. The V call is TRBV7-2, the J call TRBJ2-5, with TRBD1 matching 7 bases. Sequenced input: blood. The TCR originated in a woman in her forties with Graves' ophthalmopathy. In DNA, the CDR3 is TGTGCCAGCAGCCCCCGGGGACAGAGGCCGGAGACCCAGTACTTC. As protein: CASSPRGQRPETQYF. The whole variable domain, filled in from reference TRBV7-2 and TRBJ2-5, reads GAGVSQSPSNKVTEKGKDVELRCDPISGHTALYWYRQSLGQGLEFLIYFQGNSAPDKSGLPSDRFSAERTGGSVSTLTIQRTQQEDSAVYLCASSPRGQRPETQYFGPGTRLLVL.